The rows below give T cell receptor beta chains drawn from one sample of a study of blood T cell repertoires in COVID-19. The repertoire was sequenced with immunoSEQ multiplex PCR; TCRdb's copy has only in-frame clones and lacks some. Here the sample spans some 89,000 clones, 90% being singletons. Specimen: peripheral blood. Source of these receptors: a man aged 55 to 69 with acute or convalescent COVID-19. CDR3s include the opening cysteine and the closing phenylalanine or tryptophan. The D gene is left open where the match is weak. Clone size is given for some rows only: seen once, a few or many times, or a class if the clone is expanded.

V gene	D gene	J gene	clone size	CDR3 length	CDR3 protein	CDR3 DNA
TRBV2	TRBD2	TRBJ2-3	.	17	CASSQNSGGLSTDTQYF	TGTGCCAGCAGTCAGAACTCGGGGGGGCTAAGCACAGATACGCAGTATTTT
TRBV7-2	TRBD2	TRBJ2-3	.	16	CASSPRLAGVRDTQYF	TGTGCCAGCAGCCCGCGACTAGCGGGGGTCCGCGATACGCAGTATTTT
TRBV19	TRBD1	TRBJ1-5	.	13	CACRQGSSQPQHF	TGTGCCTGCAGACAGGGTAGTTCCCAGCCCCAGCATTTT
TRBV19	.	TRBJ1-2	.	13	CASSIGPRYGYTF	TGTGCCAGTAGTATTGGGCCTCGATATGGCTACACCTTC
TRBV6-4	.	TRBJ1-1	.	15	CASSLEGLENTEAFF	TGTGCCAGCAGTCTGGAGGGATTAGAGAACACTGAAGCTTTCTTT
TRBV10-3	TRBD1	TRBJ2-1	.	15	CAISAPGQGRDEQFF	TGTGCCATCAGTGCCCCGGGACAGGGGCGCGATGAGCAGTTCTTC
TRBV2	.	TRBJ2-5	.	15	CASSHGGAADETQYF	TGTGCCAGCAGCCACGGAGGGGCCGCCGACGAGACCCAGTACTTC
TRBV5-1	TRBD1	TRBJ2-3	.	15	CASSSLSEGANTQYF	TGCGCCAGCAGCTCCCTTAGCGAGGGGGCGAATACGCAGTACTTT
TRBV2	TRBD1	TRBJ1-1	.	13	CASKGQVATEAFF	TGTGCCAGCAAAGGACAGGTGGCCACTGAAGCTTTCTTT
TRBV5-5	.	TRBJ1-6	.	18	CASSLRSAGGSYNSPLHF	TGTGCCAGCAGCTTGAGGAGCGCGGGGGGCTCCTATAATTCACCCCTCCACTTT
TRBV2	TRBD2	TRBJ2-2	.	16	CASRLGLAGGTGELFF	TGTGCCAGCAGACTCGGACTAGCGGGGGGGACCGGGGAGCTGTTTTTT
TRBV5-6	.	TRBJ1-2	.	13	CASRLQGNYGYTF	TGTGCCAGCAGGTTACAGGGTAACTATGGCTACACCTTC
TRBV18	TRBD2	TRBJ2-1	few	16	CASSPRLAGDYNEQFF	TGTGCCAGCTCACCGCGACTAGCGGGGGATTACAATGAGCAGTTCTTC
TRBV25-1	TRBD1	TRBJ1-2	once	18	CASSDPGGTGSSTYGYTF	TGTGCCAGCAGTGATCCCGGGGGGACAGGATCTTCAACGTATGGCTACACCTTC
TRBV5-6	.	TRBJ2-1	.	15	CASSFISGSYNEQFF	TGTGCCAGCAGCTTTATTAGCGGCTCCTACAATGAGCAGTTCTTC
TRBV5-1	TRBD2	TRBJ2-5	.	14	CASSFSGGGETQYF	TGCGCCAGCAGCTTTAGCGGGGGCGGGGAGACCCAGTACTTC
TRBV5-4	TRBD1	TRBJ1-6	once	14	CASTTGGYNSPLHF	TGTGCCAGCACCACAGGGGGTTATAATTCACCCCTCCACTTT
TRBV7-2	.	TRBJ2-3	.	14	CASSSTIPPDTQYF	TGTGCCAGCAGCTCCACTATCCCGCCAGATACGCAGTATTTT
TRBV5-1	.	TRBJ1-1	.	14	CASTLRNQGTEAFF	TGCGCCAGCACCCTACGGAATCAGGGCACTGAAGCTTTCTTT
TRBV5-1	.	TRBJ1-2	once	13	CASSLDTSYGYTF	TGCGCCAGCAGCTTGGACACATCCTATGGCTACACCTTC
TRBV5-1	TRBD1	TRBJ1-1	.	14	CASSLDRAYTEAFF	TGCGCCAGCAGTTTGGACAGGGCCTACACTGAAGCTTTCTTT
TRBV24-1	TRBD1	TRBJ1-2	.	15	CATRPSTGGGYGYTF	TGTGCCACCAGACCTAGTACAGGGGGAGGCTATGGCTACACCTTC
TRBV6-5	.	TRBJ1-6	.	15	CASSFIGVANSPLHF	TGTGCCAGCAGTTTCATAGGGGTGGCAAATTCACCCCTCCACTTT
TRBV6-5	TRBD1	TRBJ1-4	.	16	CASSSRGQLPNEKLFF	TGTGCCAGCAGTTCCCGGGGACAGCTCCCTAATGAAAAACTGTTTTTT
TRBV6-1	.	TRBJ2-3	.	14	CASSEGTAHDTQYF	TGTGCCAGCAGTGAGGGGACTGCTCACGATACGCAGTATTTT
TRBV18	TRBD1	TRBJ1-2	.	16	CASSPNPGQANYGYTF	TGTGCCAGCTCACCTAATCCGGGACAGGCTAATTATGGCTACACCTTC
TRBV3-1/TRBV3-2	TRBD1	TRBJ1-6	.	17	CASSPRQGSSYNSPLHF	TGTGCCAGCAGCCCCAGACAGGGGAGCTCCTATAATTCACCCCTCCACTTT
TRBV5-1	TRBD2	TRBJ2-3	.	14	CASSSRLATDTQYF	TGCGCCAGCAGCTCTAGACTAGCGACAGATACGCAGTATTTT
TRBV9	.	TRBJ1-2	.	13	CASSVEGYGGYTF	TGTGCCAGCAGCGTAGAGGGGTACGGAGGCTACACCTTC
TRBV4-1	.	TRBJ2-2	.	12	CASSPITGELFF	TGCGCCAGCAGCCCCATCACCGGGGAGCTGTTTTTT
TRBV5-1	.	TRBJ1-4	.	15	CASSPGGDWGEKLFF	TGCGCCAGCAGCCCCGGGGGGGACTGGGGTGAAAAACTGTTTTTT
TRBV12-3/TRBV12-4	.	TRBJ2-7	.	12	CASSRGTYEQYF	TGTGCCAGCAGTCGGGGTACCTACGAGCAGTACTTC
TRBV20-1	.	TRBJ1-1	.	11	CSPNGAGEAFF	TGCAGTCCTAATGGGGCCGGAGAAGCTTTCTTT
TRBV9	TRBD1	TRBJ1-2	.	17	CASSPAWGNRGAFGYTF	TGTGCCAGCAGCCCGGCCTGGGGGAACAGGGGTGCTTTTGGCTACACCTTC
TRBV6-5	TRBD1	TRBJ1-5	.	13	CASILTGGQPQHF	TGTGCCAGCATTTTGACAGGGGGCCAGCCCCAGCATTTT
TRBV7-9	TRBD1	TRBJ1-2	once	14	CASSTRQGRDGYTF	TGTGCCAGCAGCACACGACAGGGGAGGGATGGCTACACCTTC
TRBV2	.	TRBJ2-5	few	15	CASSEFQGGYETQYF	TGTGCCAGCAGTGAATTTCAGGGGGGATATGAGACCCAGTACTTC
TRBV12-5	.	TRBJ1-5	.	17	CASGLARRDRFNQPQHF	TGTGCTAGTGGTTTGGCCCGCCGAGACAGGTTTAATCAGCCCCAGCATTTT
TRBV7-2	.	TRBJ1-2	.	15	CASSLEGQTNYGYTF	TGTGCCAGCAGCTTAGAAGGACAGACTAACTATGGCTACACCTTC
TRBV11-2	.	TRBJ1-2	.	15	CASSTLWKQGYGYTF	TGTGCCAGCAGCACCCTCTGGAAACAGGGCTATGGCTACACCTTC
TRBV5-1	.	TRBJ1-3	.	14	CASSPGLQGNTIYF	TGCGCCAGCAGCCCAGGGTTACAAGGAAACACCATATATTTT
TRBV5-1	.	TRBJ2-1	.	15	CASSLEGSSYNEQFF	TGCGCCAGCAGCTTGGAAGGGAGCAGTTACAATGAGCAGTTCTTC
TRBV2	TRBD1	TRBJ2-3	.	19	CASRYPGQGAGFPKDTQYF	TGTGCCAGCAGATATCCGGGACAGGGGGCCGGTTTTCCAAAAGATACGCAGTATTTT
TRBV19	.	TRBJ2-1	.	12	CASSFGSGSQFF	TGTGCCAGTAGTTTCGGGAGCGGATCGCAGTTCTTC
TRBV7-9	.	TRBJ1-1	.	12	CARPLPNTEAFF	TGTGCCAGACCACTGCCGAACACTGAAGCTTTCTTT
TRBV11-3	TRBD1	TRBJ2-5	.	15	CASSPGQGPQETQYF	TGTGCCAGCAGCCCTGGACAGGGACCCCAAGAGACCCAGTACTTC
TRBV6-5	TRBD1	TRBJ1-1	.	13	CASSYQGETEAFF	TGTGCCAGCAGTTACCAGGGGGAGACTGAAGCTTTCTTT
TRBV7-9	.	TRBJ2-7	.	13	CASSLAQVVVQYF	TGTGCCAGCAGCTTAGCACAGGTAGTTGTGCAGTACTTC
TRBV6-5	TRBD1	TRBJ1-1	.	15	CASSRHPRDRYEAFF	TGTGCCAGCAGCCGTCATCCCCGGGACAGGTATGAAGCTTTCTTT
TRBV2	TRBD1	TRBJ1-3	.	12	CASRDREITIYF	TGTGCCAGCCGGGACAGGGAGATCACCATATATTTT